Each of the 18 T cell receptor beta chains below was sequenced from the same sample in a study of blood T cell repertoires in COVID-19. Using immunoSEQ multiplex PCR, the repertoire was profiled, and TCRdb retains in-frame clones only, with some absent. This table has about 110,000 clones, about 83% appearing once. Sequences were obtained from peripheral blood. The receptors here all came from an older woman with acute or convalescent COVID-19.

The CDR3 region has the DNA TGTGCCAGCAGACCACTAGCGGGAGTTGGGGAGACCCAGTACTTC. Encoded protein: CASRPLAGVGETQYF. The chain joins TRBV11-2 to TRBJ2-5, with 11 positions matching TRBD2. Losses at the gene ends were 6 bases for V and 5 bases for J; bases not matched to a gene: 8. The CDR3 loop spans 15 amino acids. Germline V gene lookup returns CDR1 SGHAT and CDR2 FQNNGV.

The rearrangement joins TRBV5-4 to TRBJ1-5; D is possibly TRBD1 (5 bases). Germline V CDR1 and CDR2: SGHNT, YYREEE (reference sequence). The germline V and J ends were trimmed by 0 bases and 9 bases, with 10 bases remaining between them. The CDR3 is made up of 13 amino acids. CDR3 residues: CASSLGREGPQHF. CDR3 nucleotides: TGTGCCAGCAGCTTGGGCAGGGAAGGGCCCCAGCATTTT.

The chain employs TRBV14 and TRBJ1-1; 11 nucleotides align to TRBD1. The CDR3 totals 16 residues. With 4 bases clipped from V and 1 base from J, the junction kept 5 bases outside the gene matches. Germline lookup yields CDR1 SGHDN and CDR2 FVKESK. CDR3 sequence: CASSLRTGGPNTEAFF. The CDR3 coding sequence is TGTGCCAGCAGCCTCCGGACAGGGGGCCCGAACACTGAAGCTTTCTTT.

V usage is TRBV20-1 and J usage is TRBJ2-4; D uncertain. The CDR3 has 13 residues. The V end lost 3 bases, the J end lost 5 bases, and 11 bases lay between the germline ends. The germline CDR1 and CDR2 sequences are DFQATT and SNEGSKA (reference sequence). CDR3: CSASHPAQNIQYF. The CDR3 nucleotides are TGCAGTGCTAGTCATCCCGCGCAAAACATTCAGTACTTC.

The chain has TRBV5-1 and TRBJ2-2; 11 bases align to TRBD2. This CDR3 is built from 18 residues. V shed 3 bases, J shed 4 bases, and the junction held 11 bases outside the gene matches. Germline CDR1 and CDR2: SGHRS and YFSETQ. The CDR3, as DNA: TGCGCCAGCAGCTACCAGACTAGCGGGATCCGTGGCACCGGGGAGCTGTTTTTT. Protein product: CASSYQTSGIRGTGELFF.

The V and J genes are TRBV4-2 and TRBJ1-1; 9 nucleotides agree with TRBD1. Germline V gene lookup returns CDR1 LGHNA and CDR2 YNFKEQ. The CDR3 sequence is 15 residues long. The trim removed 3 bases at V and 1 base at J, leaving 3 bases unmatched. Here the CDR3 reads CASSQQTGGNTEAFF. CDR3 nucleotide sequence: TGTGCCAGCAGCCAGCAGACAGGGGGGAACACTGAAGCTTTCTTT.

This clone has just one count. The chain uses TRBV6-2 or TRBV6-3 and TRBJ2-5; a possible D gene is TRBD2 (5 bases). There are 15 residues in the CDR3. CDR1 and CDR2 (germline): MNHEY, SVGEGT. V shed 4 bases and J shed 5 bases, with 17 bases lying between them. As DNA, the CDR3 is TGTGCCAGCAGTTCGGCCCCGGGAAGGAGGGAGACCCAGTACTTC. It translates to CASSSAPGRRETQYF.

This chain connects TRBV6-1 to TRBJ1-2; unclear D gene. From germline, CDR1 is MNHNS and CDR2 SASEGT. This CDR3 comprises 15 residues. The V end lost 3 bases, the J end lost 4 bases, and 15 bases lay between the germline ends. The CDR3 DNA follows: TGTGCCAGCAGTGAGATATTAGGAGGAGGCTATGGCTACACCTTC. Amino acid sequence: CASSEILGGGYGYTF.

The CDR3 loop reads CASSPGTGVGRSGANVLTF. The CDR3 DNA sequence: TGTGCCAGCTCACCCGGGACAGGGGTGGGTCGGTCTGGGGCCAACGTCCTGACTTTC. This chain uses TRBV18 with TRBJ2-6; 10 nucleotides match TRBD1. There are 19 residues in the CDR3. Germline V gene data show CDR1 as KGHSH and CDR2 as LQKENI. V shed 3 bases, J shed 1 base, and the junction held 9 bases outside the gene matches. Together with reference TRBV18 and TRBJ2-6, the CDR3 gives the full variable domain: NAGVMQNPRHLVRRRGQEARLRCSPMKGHSHVYWYRQLPEEGLKFMVYLQKENIIDESGMPKERFSAEFPKEGPSILRIQQVVRGDSAAYFCASSPGTGVGRSGANVLTFGAGSRLTVL.

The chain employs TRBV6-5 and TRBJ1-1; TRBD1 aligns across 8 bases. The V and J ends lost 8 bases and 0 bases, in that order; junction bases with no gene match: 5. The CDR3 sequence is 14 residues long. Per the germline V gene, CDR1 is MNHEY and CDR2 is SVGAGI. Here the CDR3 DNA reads TGTGCCAGCGCGAGACAGGGGATGAACACTGAAGCTTTCTTT. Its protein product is CASARQGMNTEAFF.

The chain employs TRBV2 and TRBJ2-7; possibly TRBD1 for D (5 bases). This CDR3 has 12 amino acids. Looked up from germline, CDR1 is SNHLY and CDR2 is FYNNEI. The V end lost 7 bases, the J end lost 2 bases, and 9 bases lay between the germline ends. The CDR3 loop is CASNQGTYEQYF. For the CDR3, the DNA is TGTGCCAGCAATCAGGGTACCTACGAGCAGTACTTC.

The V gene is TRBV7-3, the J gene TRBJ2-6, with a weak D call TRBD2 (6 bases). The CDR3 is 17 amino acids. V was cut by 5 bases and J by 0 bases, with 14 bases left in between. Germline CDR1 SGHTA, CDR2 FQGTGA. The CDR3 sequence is CASSPGGLDSGANVLTF. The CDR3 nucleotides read TGTGCCAGCAGCCCCGGGGGTCTGGACTCTGGGGCCAACGTCCTGACTTTC. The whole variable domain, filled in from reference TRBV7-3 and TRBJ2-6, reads GAGVSQTPSNKVTEKGKYVELRCDPISGHTALYWYRQSLGQGPEFLIYFQGTGAADDSGLPNDRFFAVRPEGSVSTLKIQRTERGDSAVYLCASSPGGLDSGANVLTFGAGSRLTVL.

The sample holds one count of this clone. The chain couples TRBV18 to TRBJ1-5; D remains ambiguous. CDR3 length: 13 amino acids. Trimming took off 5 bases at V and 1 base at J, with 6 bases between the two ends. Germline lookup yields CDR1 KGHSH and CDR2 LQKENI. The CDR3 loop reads CASSEGSNQPQHF. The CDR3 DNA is TGTGCCAGCTCAGAGGGAAGCAATCAGCCCCAGCATTTT. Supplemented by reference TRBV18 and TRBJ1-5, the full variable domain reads NAGVMQNPRHLVRRRGQEARLRCSPMKGHSHVYWYRQLPEEGLKFMVYLQKENIIDESGMPKERFSAEFPKEGPSILRIQQVVRGDSAAYFCASSEGSNQPQHFGDGTRLSIL.

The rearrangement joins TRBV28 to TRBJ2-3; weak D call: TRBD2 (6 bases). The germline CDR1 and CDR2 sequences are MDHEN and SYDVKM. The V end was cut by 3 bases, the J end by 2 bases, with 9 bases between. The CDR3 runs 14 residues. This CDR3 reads CASSFQGLTDTQYF. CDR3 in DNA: TGTGCCAGCAGTTTTCAGGGACTCACAGATACGCAGTATTTT.

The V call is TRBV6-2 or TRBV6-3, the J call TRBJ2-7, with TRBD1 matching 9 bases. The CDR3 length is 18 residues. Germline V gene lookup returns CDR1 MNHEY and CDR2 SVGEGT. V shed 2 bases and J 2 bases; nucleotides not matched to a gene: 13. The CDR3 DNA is TGTGCCAGCAGTTACCAATCTACAGGGGGCCCTCAGGCCTACGAGCAGTACGTC. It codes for CASSYQSTGGPQAYEQYV.

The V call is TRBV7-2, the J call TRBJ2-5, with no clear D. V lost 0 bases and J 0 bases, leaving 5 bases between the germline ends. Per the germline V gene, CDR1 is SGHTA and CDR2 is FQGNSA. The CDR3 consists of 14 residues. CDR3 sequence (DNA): TGTGCCAGCAGCTTAGCTTCGTACCAAGAGACCCAGTACTTC. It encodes CASSLASYQETQYF.

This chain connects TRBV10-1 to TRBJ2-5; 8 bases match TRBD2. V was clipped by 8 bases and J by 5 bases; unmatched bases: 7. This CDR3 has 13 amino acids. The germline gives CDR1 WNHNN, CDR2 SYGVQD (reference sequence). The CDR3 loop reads CASRAGAGETQYF. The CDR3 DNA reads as TGCGCCAGCCGAGCGGGAGCAGGGGAGACCCAGTACTTC.

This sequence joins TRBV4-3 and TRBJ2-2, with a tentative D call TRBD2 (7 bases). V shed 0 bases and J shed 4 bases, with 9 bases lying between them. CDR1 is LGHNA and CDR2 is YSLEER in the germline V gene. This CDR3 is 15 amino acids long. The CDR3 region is CASSQDGGATGELFF. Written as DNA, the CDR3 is TGCGCCAGCAGCCAAGATGGGGGGGCCACCGGGGAGCTGTTTTTT.